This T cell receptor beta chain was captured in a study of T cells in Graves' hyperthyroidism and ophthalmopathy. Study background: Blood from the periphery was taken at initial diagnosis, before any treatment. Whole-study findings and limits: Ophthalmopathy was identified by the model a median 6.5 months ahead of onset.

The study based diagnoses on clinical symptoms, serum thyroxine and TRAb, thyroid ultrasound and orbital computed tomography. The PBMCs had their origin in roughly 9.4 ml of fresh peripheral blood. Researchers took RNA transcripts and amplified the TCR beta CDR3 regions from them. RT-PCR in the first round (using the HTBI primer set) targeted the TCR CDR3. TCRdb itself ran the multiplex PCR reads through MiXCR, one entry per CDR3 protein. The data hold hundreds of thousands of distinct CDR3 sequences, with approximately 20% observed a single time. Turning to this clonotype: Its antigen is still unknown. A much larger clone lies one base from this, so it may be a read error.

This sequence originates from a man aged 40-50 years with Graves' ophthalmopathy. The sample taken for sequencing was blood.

The CDR3 DNA reads TGTGCCAGCAGCCGTAAGCTGACCGGGACAGGGGACAATCGGCCCCAGCATTTT. Translated: CASSRKLTGTGDNRPQHF. The chain is built from TRBV7-2 and TRBJ1-5; 10 bases map to TRBD1. The germline gives CDR1 SGHTA, CDR2 FQGNSA. The CDR3 runs to 18 residues.